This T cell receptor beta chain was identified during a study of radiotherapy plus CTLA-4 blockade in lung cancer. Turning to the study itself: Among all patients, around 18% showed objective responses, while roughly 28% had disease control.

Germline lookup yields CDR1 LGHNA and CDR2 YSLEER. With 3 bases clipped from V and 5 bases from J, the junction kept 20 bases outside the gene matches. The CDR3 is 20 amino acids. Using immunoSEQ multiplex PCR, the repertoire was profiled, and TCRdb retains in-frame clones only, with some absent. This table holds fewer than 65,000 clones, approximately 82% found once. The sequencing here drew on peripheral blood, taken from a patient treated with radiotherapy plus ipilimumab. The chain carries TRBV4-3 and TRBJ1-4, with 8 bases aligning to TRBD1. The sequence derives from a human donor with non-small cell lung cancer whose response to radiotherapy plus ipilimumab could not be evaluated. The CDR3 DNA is TGCGCCAGCAGCCAGGCAAGATCCGGGCAGGGGGCCCCGCTAAATGAAAAACTGTTTTTT. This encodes CASSQARSGQGAPLNEKLFF.